These T cell receptor beta chains were read from a single sample in a study of blood T cell repertoires in COVID-19. TCRdb's table, derived via immunoSEQ multiplex PCR, lists solely in-frame clones and lacks some. The sample has fewer than 250,000 clones; under 90% are singletons. Material: PBMCs or T cells enriched from blood (not recorded which). All receptors derive from a woman in her forties who had been exposed to COVID-19. CDR3s include the opening cysteine and the closing phenylalanine or tryptophan. A D gene is named only where the DNA matches it firmly. The listing skips clone size in some rows; elsewhere it reads once, few, many or a size class.

J: TRBJ2-7; V: TRBV6-1; D: TRBD2; size: NA; CDR3: CASSDTSGEYEQYF; DNA: TGTGCCAGCAGTGACACTAGCGGGGAATACGAGCAGTACTTC
J: TRBJ1-2; V: TRBV27; D: TRBD1; size: NA; CDR3: CASKLRDRGAYGYTF; DNA: TGTGCCAGCAAACTCCGGGACAGGGGGGCCTATGGCTACACCTTC
J: TRBJ1-2; V: TRBV5-8; D: NA; size: NA; CDR3: CASSLSRGVYYGYTF; DNA: TGTGCCAGCAGCTTGTCGCGGGGGGTCTACTATGGCTACACCTTC
J: TRBJ2-3; V: TRBV13; D: TRBD2; size: NA; CDR3: CASSPLRGGTDTQYF; DNA: TGTGCCAGCAGCCCCCTCCGGGGGGGCACAGATACGCAGTATTTT
J: TRBJ2-3; V: TRBV19; D: NA; size: once; CDR3: CASSMGRGATDTQYF; DNA: TGTGCCAGTAGTATGGGCCGGGGGGCCACAGATACGCAGTATTTT
J: TRBJ1-1; V: TRBV7-9; D: NA; size: few; CDR3: CASSHGRVLGAFF; DNA: TGTGCCAGCAGCCATGGCAGGGTGTTGGGAGCTTTCTTT
J: TRBJ1-1; V: TRBV7-9; D: NA; size: NA; CDR3: CASSLGAGNTEAFF; DNA: TGTGCCAGCAGCTTAGGGGCGGGGAACACTGAAGCTTTCTTT
J: TRBJ2-2; V: TRBV5-6; D: TRBD2; size: NA; CDR3: CASSLSGGPIGELFF; DNA: TGTGCCAGCAGCTTGAGCGGGGGGCCTATCGGGGAGCTGTTTTTT
J: TRBJ1-1; V: TRBV5-5; D: NA; size: NA; CDR3: CASSLGGNTEAFF; DNA: TGTGCCAGCAGCTTGGGCGGTAACACTGAAGCTTTCTTT
J: TRBJ1-1; V: TRBV6-1; D: NA; size: NA; CDR3: CASRGHKGGTEAFF; DNA: TGTGCCAGCAGAGGACATAAGGGCGGCACTGAAGCTTTCTTT